The 2 T cell receptor beta chains reported below all come from one sample, sequenced in a study of beta chain features in type 1 diabetes. Of the isolated RNA, all was reverse transcribed, and so the sequenced material was expressed TCRB transcripts. Sequencing used immunoSEQ multiplex PCR; TCRdb keeps in-frame clones, though not all of them. Of hundreds of thousands of clones listed, 9.5% to 12% were seen once; the top ten hold roughly 0.016%. Material: naive CD4+ T cells from blood. The receptors come from a woman aged 30 to 39 in good health.

A few counts support this clone. This chain joins TRBV28 and TRBJ1-2; 9 nucleotides align to TRBD1. CDR3 length equals 13 residues. CDR1 is MDHEN and CDR2 is SYDVKM in the germline V gene. Germline trimming cut 4 bases from V and 5 bases from J; bases unmatched to any gene: 2. CDR3 in DNA: TGTGCCAGCAGTTCGGACAGGGGATATGGCTACACCTTC. Residues: CASSSDRGYGYTF.

This clone was detected a few times. This specimen includes other DNA sequences encoding the same CDR3. The rearrangement links TRBV7-9 to TRBJ2-7, with D unresolved. Trimming left V 4 bases short and J 4 bases short, with 5 bases between. Germline CDR1 SEHNR, CDR2 FQNEAQ (reference sequence). This CDR3 has 11 residues. The CDR3 spells CASSSLYEQYF. CDR3 sequence (DNA): TGTGCCAGCAGCTCTCTATACGAGCAGTACTTC.